This T cell receptor beta chain is from a study of T cell responses to AZD1222 COVID-19 vaccine (dated by TCRdb to the early 2020s). Regarding the research as a whole: Because spike-specific TCR depth and breadth did not differ between the two schedules, AZD1222 recipients who got a second dose at roughly 4 weeks were pooled with those who got a second dose at roughly 12 weeks. TCR sequencing covered over 230 trial participants: 200 to 210 given two doses of AZD1222 and about 26 given two doses of MenACWY control vaccine. Enrollment into the trials was organized by age into subgroups of 18-55, 56-69 and 70-plus years, and those subgroups contained approximately 160, 26 and 62 TCR-sequenced participants, respectively. Results the study describes overall, beyond this receptor: Conclusions about previously exposed vaccinees were limited because only six AZD1222 recipients were SARS-CoV-2 seropositive at baseline. The whole spike protein was spanned by vaccine-associated CD4 TCRs, and dominant responses were seen in regions 160-218 and 743-854. Because no samples from the day 14 peak response were available, repertoires could be characterized only after the peak T cell response. In the small 56-69-year group, the increase in depth fell short of significance, most likely because of low power. Participants were mostly white British, with more females than males. The authors suggested clonal diversity may have been underestimated. Epitopes outside the regions mutated in the B.1.351 and B.1.1.7 variants were reportedly recognized by nearly half of the unique spike-specific TCRs. Spike-specific TCR breadth and depth rose significantly after two AZD1222 doses compared with day 0 and with MenACWY recipients.

The time point label for this specimen denotes: baseline before first vaccination. The vaccinee samples were drawn from two UK trials, COV001 and COV002, one of which was a single-blind randomized controlled phase 2/3 trial testing AZD1222 (ChAdOx1 nCoV-19) in healthy adults. For TCRbeta chain sequencing, PBMC samples were collected from trial participants at day 0 and at day 28 after the second dose. On this clone itself: This receptor's antigen is unknown. No base qualities exist here, and no much larger clone lies one base off it.

The CDR3 regions of human TCRbeta chains were analyzed by immunosequencing. Regarding the original processing steps: Repertoire TCRs were matched against a reference library of SARS-CoV-2-specific TCRs generated with the MIRA antigen-specificity platform. Breadth was defined as the fraction of unique TCRs that were SARS-CoV-2-associated, and depth was defined as the fraction of total T cells that were SARS-CoV-2-associated. Using the MIRA data, each spike-specific TCR was assigned both to the spike region to which the TCR was reactive and to a CD4 or CD8 class. Log10-transformed breadth and depth values were compared by one-way ANOVA with Sidak's multiple comparisons tests. TCRdb re-hosts the immuneACCESS table, in-frame sequences only. Its copies lack some clones; in the studies checked, an unresolved V gene accounts for under half of them, and the cause for the rest is not known. V, J and clone size are taken as reported in that table, and D and trimming were inferred from the DNA itself. The sample data list about 98,000 clones, and approximately 81% of these were observed just once. About 17% of the sample is taken by the ten largest.

CDR3 length: 15 amino acids, cysteine to phenylalanine. Kept here is only the CDR3 DNA, which spans 45 bases and is read in frame from base 1. V loses 4 bases of germline sequence and J loses 0 bases, and the interval between the two ends is 11 bases. CDR1 and CDR2, per the germline V gene, are SGHRS and YFSETQ. The sequence was collected from an adult in good health. Sequences were derived from peripheral blood, sampled on day 0 of AZD1222 vaccination. The V and J segments used are TRBV5-1 and TRBJ2-1; no D gene can be assigned with confidence. The CDR3 here reads CASSGATSSYNEQFF. In nucleotide form, the sequence is TGCGCCAGCAGCGGCGCAACCAGCTCCTACAATGAGCAGTTCTTC.